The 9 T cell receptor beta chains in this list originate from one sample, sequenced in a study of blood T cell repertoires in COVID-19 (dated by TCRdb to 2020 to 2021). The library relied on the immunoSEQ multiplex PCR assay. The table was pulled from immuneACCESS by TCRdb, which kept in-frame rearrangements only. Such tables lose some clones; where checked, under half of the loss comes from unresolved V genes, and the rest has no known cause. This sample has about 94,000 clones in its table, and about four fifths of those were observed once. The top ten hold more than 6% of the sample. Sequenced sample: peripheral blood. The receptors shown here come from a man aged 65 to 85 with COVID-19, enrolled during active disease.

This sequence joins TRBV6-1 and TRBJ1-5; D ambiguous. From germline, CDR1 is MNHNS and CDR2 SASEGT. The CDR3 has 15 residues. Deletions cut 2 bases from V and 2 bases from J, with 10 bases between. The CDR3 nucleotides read TGTGCCAGCAGTGAACAGGCAATGGGCAATCAGCCCCAGCATTTT. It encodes CASSEQAMGNQPQHF.

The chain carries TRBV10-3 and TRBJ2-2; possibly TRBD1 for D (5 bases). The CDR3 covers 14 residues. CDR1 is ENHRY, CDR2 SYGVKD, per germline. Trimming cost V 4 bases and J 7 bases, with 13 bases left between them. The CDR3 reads CAISALQERGELFF. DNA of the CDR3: TGTGCCATCAGTGCGTTACAGGAACGCGGGGAGCTGTTTTTT.

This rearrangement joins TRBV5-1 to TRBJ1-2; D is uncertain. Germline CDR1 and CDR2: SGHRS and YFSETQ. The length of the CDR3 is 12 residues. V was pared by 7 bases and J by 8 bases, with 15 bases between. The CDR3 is CASSPGVGGYTF. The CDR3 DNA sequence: TGCGCCAGCTCCCCGGGAGTGGGGGGCTACACCTTC.

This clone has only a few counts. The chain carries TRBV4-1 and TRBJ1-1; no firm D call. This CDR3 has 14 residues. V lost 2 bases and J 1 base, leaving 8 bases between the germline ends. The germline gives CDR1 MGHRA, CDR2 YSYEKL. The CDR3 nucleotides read TGCGCCAGCAGCCAACCTACAGAGAACACTGAAGCTTTCTTT. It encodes CASSQPTENTEAFF.

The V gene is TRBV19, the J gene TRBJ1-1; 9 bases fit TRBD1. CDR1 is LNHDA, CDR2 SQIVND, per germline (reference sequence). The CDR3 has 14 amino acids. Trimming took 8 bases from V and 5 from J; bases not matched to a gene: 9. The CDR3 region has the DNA TGTGCCAGTTCCCCGACAGGGGGGAGGACTGAAGCTTTCTTT. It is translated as CASSPTGGRTEAFF.

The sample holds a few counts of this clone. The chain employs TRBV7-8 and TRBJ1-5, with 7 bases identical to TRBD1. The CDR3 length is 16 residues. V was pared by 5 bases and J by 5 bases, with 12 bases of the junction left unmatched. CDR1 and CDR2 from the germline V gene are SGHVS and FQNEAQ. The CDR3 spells CASSPTLDRAHQPQHF. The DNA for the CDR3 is TGTGCCAGCAGCCCCACCCTTGACAGGGCCCATCAGCCCCAGCATTTT.

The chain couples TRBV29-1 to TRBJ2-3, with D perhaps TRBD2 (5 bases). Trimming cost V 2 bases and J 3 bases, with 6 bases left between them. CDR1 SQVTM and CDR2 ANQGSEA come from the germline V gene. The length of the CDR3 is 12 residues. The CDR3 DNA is TGCAGCGTTGAATCGGGGACAGATACGCAGTATTTT. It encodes CSVESGTDTQYF.

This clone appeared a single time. The CDR3 coding sequence is TGTGCCAGCAGCTTAGAACGGGCCTACGAGCAGTACTTC. It encodes CASSLERAYEQYF. The rearrangement joins TRBV11-2 to TRBJ2-7; D gene uncertain. Germline CDR1 is SGHAT and CDR2 is FQNNGV. This CDR3 region has 13 residues. V lost 0 bases and J lost 2, with 5 bases in between.

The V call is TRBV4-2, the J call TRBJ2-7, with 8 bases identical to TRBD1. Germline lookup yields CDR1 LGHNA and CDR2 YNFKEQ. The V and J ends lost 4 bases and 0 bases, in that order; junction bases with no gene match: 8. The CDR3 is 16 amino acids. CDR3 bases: TGTGCCAGCAGCCCACGTCTCACAGGGGGCTCCTACGAGCAGTACTTC. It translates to CASSPRLTGGSYEQYF.